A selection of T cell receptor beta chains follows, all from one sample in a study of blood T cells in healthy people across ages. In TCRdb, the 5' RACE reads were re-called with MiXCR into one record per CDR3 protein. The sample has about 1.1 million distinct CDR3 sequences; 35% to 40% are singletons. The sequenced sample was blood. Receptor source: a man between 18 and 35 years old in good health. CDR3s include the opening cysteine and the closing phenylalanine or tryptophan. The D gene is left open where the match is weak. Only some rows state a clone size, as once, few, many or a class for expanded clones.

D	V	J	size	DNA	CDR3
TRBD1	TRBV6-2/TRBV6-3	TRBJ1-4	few	TGTGCCAGCAGTTACACCTCTTCAGGGGGAGCTAATGAAAAACTGTTTTTT	CASSYTSSGGANEKLFF
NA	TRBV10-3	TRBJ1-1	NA	TGTGCCATCAGTGACTACCTAGGGGAGGGCACTGAAGCTTTCTTT	CAISDYLGEGTEAFF
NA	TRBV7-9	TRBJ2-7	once	TGTGCCAGCAGCCATAATTGGGAAGGGAACGAGCAGTACTTC	CASSHNWEGNEQYF
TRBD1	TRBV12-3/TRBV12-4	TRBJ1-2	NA	TGTGCCAGCAGTTTCTCGGACAGGTCTGGCTACACCTTC	CASSFSDRSGYTF
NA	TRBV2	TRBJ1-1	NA	TGTGCCAGCCGTGCAGATAACACTGAAGCTTTCTTT	CASRADNTEAFF
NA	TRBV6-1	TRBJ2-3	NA	TGTGCCAGCAAGGACAGAGTCACCACAGATACGCAGTATTTT	CASKDRVTTDTQYF
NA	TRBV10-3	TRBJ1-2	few	TGTGCCATCGGTTCGGGAGGTATCTATGGCTACACCTTC	CAIGSGGIYGYTF
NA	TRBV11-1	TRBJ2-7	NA	TGTGCCAGCAGCTTAGAATGGGGCTCCTACAATGAGCAGTACTTC	CASSLEWGSYNEQYF
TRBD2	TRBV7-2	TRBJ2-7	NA	TGTGCCAGCAGCTTGAATAGCGGGTTCTACGAGCAGTACTTC	CASSLNSGFYEQYF
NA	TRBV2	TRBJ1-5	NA	TGTGCCAGCAGTGGAGCGGGCGCCGATAGCAATCAGCCCCAGCATTTT	CASSGAGADSNQPQHF
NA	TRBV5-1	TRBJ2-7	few	TGCGCCAGCAGCTTGGTTGGAGGCAGGGGATCCTACGAGCAGTACTTC	CASSLVGGRGSYEQYF
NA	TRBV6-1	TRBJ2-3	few	TGTGCCAGCAGTGGTGGGGATCGGGCAGATACGCAGTATTTT	CASSGGDRADTQYF
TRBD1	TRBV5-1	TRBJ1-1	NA	TGCGCCAGCAGCCCGGGGCGGGACAGGGAGGTTGAAGCTTTCTTT	CASSPGRDREVEAFF
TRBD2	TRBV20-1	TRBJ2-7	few	TGCAGTGCTAGAGATCCCAGCGGGGGATGGAGCTCCTACGAGCAGTACTTC	CSARDPSGGWSSYEQYF
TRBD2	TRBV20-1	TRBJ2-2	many	TGCAGTGCCGATGGACTAGCGGGGGCCGGCGGGACGGTGGGGGAGCTGTTTTTT	CSADGLAGAGGTVGELFF
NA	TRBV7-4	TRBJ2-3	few	TGTGCCAGCAGCCATCTGTGCGGGGAGAGCGATCTAGCCCCGCAGTATTTT	CASSHLCGESDLAPQYF
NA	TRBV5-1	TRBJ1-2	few	TGCGCCAGCAATCCGGGGTTGCGTAACTATGGTTACACCTTC	CASNPGLRNYGYTF
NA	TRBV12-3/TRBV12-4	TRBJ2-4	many	TGTGCCAGCAGATATTCCCTTTCCCAGGACATTCAGTACTTC	CASRYSLSQDIQYF
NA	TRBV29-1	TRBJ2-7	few	TGCAGCGTTGAAGAGGTAGTTGCCTACAATGAGCAGTACTTC	CSVEEVVAYNEQYF
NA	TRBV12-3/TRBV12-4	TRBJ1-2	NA	TGTGCCAGCGGGGACGTCAACTATGGCTACACCTTC	CASGDVNYGYTF
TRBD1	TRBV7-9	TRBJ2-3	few	TGTGCCAGCAGCTTAGCCGACAGGGATACAGATACGCAGTATTTT	CASSLADRDTDTQYF
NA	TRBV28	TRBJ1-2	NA	TGTGCCACCACGACGTCTAACTATGGCTACACCTTC	CATTTSNYGYTF
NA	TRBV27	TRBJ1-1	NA	TGTGCCAGCAGTCAACTACCGTTGGGTGAAGCTTTCTTT	CASSQLPLGEAFF
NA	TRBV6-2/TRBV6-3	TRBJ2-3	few	TGTGCCAGCAGTTACTCCGCTAACACAGATACGCAGTATTTT	CASSYSANTDTQYF
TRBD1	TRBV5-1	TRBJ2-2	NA	TGCGCCAGCAGCTTGGACAGGGGGAACGGGGAGCTGTTTTTT	CASSLDRGNGELFF